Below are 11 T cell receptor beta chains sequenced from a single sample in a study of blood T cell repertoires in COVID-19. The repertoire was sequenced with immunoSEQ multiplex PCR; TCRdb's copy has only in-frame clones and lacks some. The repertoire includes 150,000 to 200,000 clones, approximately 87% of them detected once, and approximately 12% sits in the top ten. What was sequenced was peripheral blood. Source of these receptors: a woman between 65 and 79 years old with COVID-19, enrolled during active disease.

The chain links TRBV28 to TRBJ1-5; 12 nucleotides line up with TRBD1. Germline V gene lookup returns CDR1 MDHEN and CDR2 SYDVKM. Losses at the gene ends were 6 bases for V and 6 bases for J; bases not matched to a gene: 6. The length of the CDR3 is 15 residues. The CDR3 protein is CASRHGTGGLQPQHF. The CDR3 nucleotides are TGTGCCAGCAGACATGGGACAGGGGGCCTTCAGCCCCAGCATTTT.

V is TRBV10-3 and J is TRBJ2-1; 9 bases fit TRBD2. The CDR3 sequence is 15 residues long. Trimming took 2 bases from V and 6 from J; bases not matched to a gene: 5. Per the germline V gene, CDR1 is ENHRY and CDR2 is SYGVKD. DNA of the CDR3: TGTGCCATCAGTGAGCAATCGGGACTAGCCAATGAGCAGTTCTTC. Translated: CAISEQSGLANEQFF.

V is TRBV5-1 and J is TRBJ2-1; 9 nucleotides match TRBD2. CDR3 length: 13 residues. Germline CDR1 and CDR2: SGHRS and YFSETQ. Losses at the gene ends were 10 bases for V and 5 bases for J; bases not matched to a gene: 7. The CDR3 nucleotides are TGCGCCGGAGAGGAGCGGGAGGACAATGAGCAGTTCTTC. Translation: CAGEEREDNEQFF. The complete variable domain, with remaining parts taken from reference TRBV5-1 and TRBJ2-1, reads KAGVTQTPRYLIKTRGQQVTLSCSPISGHRSVSWYQQTPGQGLQFLFEYFSETQRNKGNFPGRFSGRQFSNSRSEMNVSTLELGDSALYLCAGEEREDNEQFFGPGTRLTVL.

The CDR3 is CANQRTGGFGELFF. CDR3 nucleotides: TGTGCCAACCAAAGGACAGGGGGCTTCGGGGAGCTGTTTTTT. The J gene is TRBJ2-2, the V gene TRBV6-5, with 11 bases identical to TRBD1. From germline, CDR1 is MNHEY and CDR2 SVGAGI. Trimming took 10 bases from V and 7 from J; bases not matched to a gene: 8. This CDR3 has 14 residues.

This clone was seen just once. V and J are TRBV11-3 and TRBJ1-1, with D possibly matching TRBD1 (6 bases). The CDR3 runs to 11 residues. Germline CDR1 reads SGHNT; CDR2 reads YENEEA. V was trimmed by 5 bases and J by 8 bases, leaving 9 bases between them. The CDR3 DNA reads TGTGCCAGCAGCCTGGGGGCAGAAGCTTTCTTT. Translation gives CASSLGAEAFF.

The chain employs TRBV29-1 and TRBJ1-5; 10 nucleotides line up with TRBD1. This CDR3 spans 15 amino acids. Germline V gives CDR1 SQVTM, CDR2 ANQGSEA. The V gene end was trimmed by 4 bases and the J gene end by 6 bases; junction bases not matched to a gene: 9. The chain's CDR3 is CSVADRTGGSQPQHF. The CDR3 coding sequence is TGCAGCGTTGCGGACCGGACAGGGGGGAGTCAGCCCCAGCATTTT.

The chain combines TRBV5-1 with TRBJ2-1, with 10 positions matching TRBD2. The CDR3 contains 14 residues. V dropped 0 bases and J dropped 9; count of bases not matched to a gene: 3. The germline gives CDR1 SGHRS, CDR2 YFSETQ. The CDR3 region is CASSLGTSGIEQFF. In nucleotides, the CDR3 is TGCGCCAGCAGCTTGGGAACTAGCGGGATTGAGCAGTTCTTC.

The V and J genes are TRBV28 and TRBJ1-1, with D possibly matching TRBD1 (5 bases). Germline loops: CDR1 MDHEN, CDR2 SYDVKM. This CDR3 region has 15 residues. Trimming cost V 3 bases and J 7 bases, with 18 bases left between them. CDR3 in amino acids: CASSFLDRTSFEAFF. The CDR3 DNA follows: TGTGCCAGCAGTTTTTTAGACAGAACCTCTTTTGAAGCTTTCTTT.

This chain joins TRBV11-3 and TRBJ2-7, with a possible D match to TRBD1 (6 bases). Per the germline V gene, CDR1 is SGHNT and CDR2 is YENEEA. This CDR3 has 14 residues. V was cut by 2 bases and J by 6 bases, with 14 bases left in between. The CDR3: CASSLMPGAGEQYF. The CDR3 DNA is TGTGCCAGCAGCTTAATGCCAGGGGCGGGCGAGCAGTACTTC.

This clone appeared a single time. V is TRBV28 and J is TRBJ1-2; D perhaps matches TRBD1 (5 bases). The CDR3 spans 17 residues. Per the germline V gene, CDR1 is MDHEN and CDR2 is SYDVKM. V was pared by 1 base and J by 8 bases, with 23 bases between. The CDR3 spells CASSLLGTRGILRGYTF. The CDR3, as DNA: TGTGCCAGCAGTTTATTAGGGACTCGGGGGATCCTACGAGGCTACACCTTC.

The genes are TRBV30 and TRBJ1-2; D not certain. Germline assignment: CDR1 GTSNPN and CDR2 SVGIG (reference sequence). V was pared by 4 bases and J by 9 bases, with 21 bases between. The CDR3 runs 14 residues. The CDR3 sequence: CAWTLSDRYGSYTF. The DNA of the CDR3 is TGTGCCTGGACCCTTAGTGATCGGTACGGGAGCTACACCTTC.